The next 10 T cell receptor beta chains were all read from a single sample in a study of control samples from healthy donors and cancer patients. Using immunoSEQ multiplex PCR, the repertoire was profiled, and TCRdb retains in-frame clones only, with some absent. The sample lists 110,000 to 150,000 clones, 94% occurring once. The sequenced sample was blood. The origin of the receptors is a man in his forties or fifties in good health.

The rearrangement links TRBV24-1 to TRBJ2-7; D uncertain. The V and J ends lost 0 bases and 5 bases respectively, with 7 bases between them. The CDR3 contains 13 residues. Germline V gene sequence: CDR1 KGHDR, CDR2 SFDVKD. The CDR3 spells CATSDLGTHEQYF. CDR3 nucleotides: TGTGCCACCAGTGATTTGGGTACCCACGAGCAGTACTTC.

J is TRBJ2-1 and V is TRBV4-1, with 7 positions matching TRBD2. Germline lookup yields CDR1 MGHRA and CDR2 YSYEKL. CDR3 length: 20 amino acids. V was clipped by 0 bases and J by 0 bases; unmatched bases: 14. CDR3 nucleotide sequence: TGCGCCAGCAGCCAAGATGTAAGCCTAGCGGAAATTCGCTCCTACAATGAGCAGTTCTTC. The encoded protein is CASSQDVSLAEIRSYNEQFF.

The chain combines TRBV6-5 with TRBJ1-3; TRBD1 might be the D (5 bases). The CDR3 runs 13 residues. Deletions cut 6 bases from V and 5 bases from J, with 11 bases between. CDR1 is MNHEY and CDR2 is SVGAGI in the germline V gene. CDR3 protein: CASSRDPRNTIYF. The CDR3 DNA sequence: TGTGCCAGCAGCCGGGACCCACGAAACACCATATATTTT.

This CDR3 is CASSTTGGGFQQPQHF. The CDR3, as DNA: TGTGCCAGCAGCACGACAGGGGGCGGATTTCAACAGCCCCAGCATTTT. The chain links TRBV7-9 to TRBJ1-5, with TRBD1 identical over 10 bases. The CDR3 is 16 amino acids. Germline assignment: CDR1 SEHNR and CDR2 FQNEAQ (reference sequence). The V and J ends lost 5 bases and 7 bases, in that order; junction bases with no gene match: 11.

The chain employs TRBV6-5 and TRBJ1-1; maybe TRBD1 (6 bases). The CDR3 totals 15 residues. The ends were cut back, 3 bases at V and 0 bases at J, with 11 bases in the middle. Germline CDR1 reads MNHEY; CDR2 reads SVGAGI. Here the CDR3 reads CASSYGGMVNTEAFF. CDR3 DNA: TGTGCCAGCAGTTATGGGGGCATGGTGAACACTGAAGCTTTCTTT.

The V and J genes are TRBV11-2 and TRBJ2-2, with D possibly being TRBD2 (6 bases). This CDR3 has 15 amino acids. Trimming pared 1 base from V and 6 bases from J, leaving 12 bases between. From germline, CDR1 is SGHAT and CDR2 FQNNGV. CDR3 in amino acids: CASSLGLGISGELFF. CDR3 coding DNA: TGTGCCAGCAGCTTAGGACTAGGGATATCCGGGGAGCTGTTTTTT.

The rearrangement uses TRBV5-6 and TRBJ1-2; TRBD1 matches at 7 bases. Germline V gene sequence: CDR1 SGHDT, CDR2 YYEEEE. This CDR3 is built from 13 residues. V trimming: 5 bases; J trimming: 4 bases; junction bases outside the gene matches: 5. CDR3 sequence reads: CASSSTGIYGYTF. DNA for the CDR3: TGTGCCAGCAGTTCGACAGGGATCTATGGCTACACCTTC.

The gene calls are TRBV5-1 and TRBJ2-3; D gene ambiguous. The length of the CDR3 is 13 residues. Germline values: CDR1 SGHRS, CDR2 YFSETQ. V was trimmed by 0 bases and J by 2 bases, leaving 4 bases between them. CDR3 DNA: TGCGCCAGCAGCTTGGAGATCACAGATACGCAGTATTTT. Residues: CASSLEITDTQYF.

The CDR3 region is CASSQGGDSTDTQYF. CDR3 nucleotides: TGTGCCAGCAGCCAGGGTGGGGATAGCACAGATACGCAGTATTTT. The chain has TRBV11-2 and TRBJ2-3, with D perhaps matching TRBD1 (5 bases). Germline CDR1 is SGHAT and CDR2 is FQNNGV. Trimming cost V 5 bases and J 0 bases, with 12 bases left between them. The CDR3 length is 15 residues.

The chain uses TRBV12-3 or TRBV12-4 and TRBJ2-7; unclear D gene. The V end was cut by 6 bases, the J end by 7 bases, with 10 bases between. This CDR3 is 11 amino acids long. CDR3 bases: TGTGCCAGCAGCCCGAAAACAGAGCAGTACTTC. Translated, it gives CASSPKTEQYF.